The clone carrying this TCR beta chain was picked up a small number of times. This sample stems from a study of control samples from healthy donors and cancer patients. Assay used: immunoSEQ multiplex PCR; TCRdb lists only in-frame clones, some missing. Of 400,000 to 450,000 clones listed, around 90% are singletons. With 0 bases removed from V and 2 bases from J, the gap between germline ends came to 13 bases. The germline V gene has CDR1 MNHNS and CDR2 SASEGT. This CDR3 has 16 residues. The clonotype was recovered from a man aged 40-50 years with head and neck cancer. Sequencing was done on a sample of PBMCs. J is TRBJ1-2 and V is TRBV6-1; tentatively, D is TRBD1 (6 bases). This chain's CDR3 is CASSEAGVGGNYGYTF. CDR3 sequence (DNA): TGTGCCAGCAGTGAAGCCGGTGTAGGGGGAAACTATGGCTACACCTTC.